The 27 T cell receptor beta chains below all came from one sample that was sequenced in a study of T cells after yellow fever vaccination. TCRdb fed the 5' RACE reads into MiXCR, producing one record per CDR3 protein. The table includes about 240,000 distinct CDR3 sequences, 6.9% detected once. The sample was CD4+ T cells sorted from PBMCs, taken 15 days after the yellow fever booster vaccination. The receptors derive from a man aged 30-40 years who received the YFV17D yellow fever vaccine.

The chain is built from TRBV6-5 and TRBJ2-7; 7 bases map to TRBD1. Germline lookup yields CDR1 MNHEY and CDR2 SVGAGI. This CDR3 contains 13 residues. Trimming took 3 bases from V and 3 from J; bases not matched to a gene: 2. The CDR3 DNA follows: TGTGCCAGCAGTTATGACAGGGACTACGAGCAGTACTTC. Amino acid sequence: CASSYDRDYEQYF.

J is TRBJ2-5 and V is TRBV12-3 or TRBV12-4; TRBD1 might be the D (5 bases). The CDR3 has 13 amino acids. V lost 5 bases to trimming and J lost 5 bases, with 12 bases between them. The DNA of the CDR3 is TGTGCCAGCAGTCCTTCAGGGTGGGAGACCCAGTACTTC. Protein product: CASSPSGWETQYF.

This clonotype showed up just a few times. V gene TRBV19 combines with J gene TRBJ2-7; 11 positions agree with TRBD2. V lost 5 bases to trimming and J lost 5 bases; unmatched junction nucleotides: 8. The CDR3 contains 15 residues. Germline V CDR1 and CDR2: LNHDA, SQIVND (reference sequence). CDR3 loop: CASSPTSGSGNEQYF. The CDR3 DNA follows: TGTGCCAGTAGTCCTACTAGCGGGAGCGGGAACGAGCAGTACTTC. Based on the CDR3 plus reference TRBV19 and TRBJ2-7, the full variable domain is DGGITQSPKYLFRKEGQNVTLSCEQNLNHDAMYWYRQDPGQGLRLIYYSQIVNDFQKGDIAEGYSVSREKKESFPLTVTSAQKNPTAFYLCASSPTSGSGNEQYFGPGTRLTVT.

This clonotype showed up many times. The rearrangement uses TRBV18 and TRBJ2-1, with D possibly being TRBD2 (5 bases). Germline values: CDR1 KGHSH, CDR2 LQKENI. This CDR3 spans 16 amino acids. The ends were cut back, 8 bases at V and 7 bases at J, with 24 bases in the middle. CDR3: CASPSPDTGNGNEQFF. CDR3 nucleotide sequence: TGTGCCAGCCCGTCCCCAGATACCGGGAACGGGAATGAGCAGTTCTTC.

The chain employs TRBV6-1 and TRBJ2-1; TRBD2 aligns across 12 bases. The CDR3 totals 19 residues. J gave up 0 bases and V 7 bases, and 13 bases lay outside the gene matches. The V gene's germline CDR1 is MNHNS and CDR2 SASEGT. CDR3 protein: CASIKLAGGSMGSYNEQFF. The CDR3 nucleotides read TGTGCCAGCATCAAACTAGCGGGAGGTTCAATGGGCTCCTACAATGAGCAGTTCTTC.

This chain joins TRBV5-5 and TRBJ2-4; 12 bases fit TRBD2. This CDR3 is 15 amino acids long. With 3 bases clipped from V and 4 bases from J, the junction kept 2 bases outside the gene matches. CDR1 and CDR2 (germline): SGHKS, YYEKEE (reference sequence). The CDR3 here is CASSSGLAGKNIQYF. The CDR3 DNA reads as TGTGCCAGCAGCTCTGGACTAGCGGGGAAAAACATTCAGTACTTC.

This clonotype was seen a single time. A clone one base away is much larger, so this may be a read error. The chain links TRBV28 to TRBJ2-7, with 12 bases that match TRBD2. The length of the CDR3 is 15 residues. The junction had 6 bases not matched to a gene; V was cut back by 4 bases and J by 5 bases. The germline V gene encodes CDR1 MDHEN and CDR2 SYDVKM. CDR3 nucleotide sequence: TGTGCCAGCAGTTCCGGACTAGCGGGAAACCACGAGCAGTACTTC. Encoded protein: CASSSGLAGNHEQYF.

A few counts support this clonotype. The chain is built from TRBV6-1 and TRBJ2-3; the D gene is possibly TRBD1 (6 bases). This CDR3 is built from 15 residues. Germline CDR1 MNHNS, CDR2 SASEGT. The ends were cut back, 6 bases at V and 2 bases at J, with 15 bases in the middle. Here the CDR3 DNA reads TGTGCCAGCAGCCAACTCTCAGGGGCCACAGATACGCAGTATTTT. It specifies CASSQLSGATDTQYF.

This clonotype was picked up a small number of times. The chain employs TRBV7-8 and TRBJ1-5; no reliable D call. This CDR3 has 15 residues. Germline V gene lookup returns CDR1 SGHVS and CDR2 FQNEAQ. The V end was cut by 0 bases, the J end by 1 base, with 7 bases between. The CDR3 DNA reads TGTGCCAGCAGCTTAGCGGGAGAGAGCAATCAGCCCCAGCATTTT. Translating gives CASSLAGESNQPQHF.

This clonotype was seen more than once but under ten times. The CDR3 bases are TGTGCCAGCAGCGTAAGAGGGGGGGATGAGCAGTTCTTC. Its protein product is CASSVRGGDEQFF. The rearrangement uses TRBV9 and TRBJ2-1; tentatively, D is TRBD2 (7 bases). CDR1 is SGDLS, CDR2 YYNGEE, per germline. This CDR3 has 13 residues. V lost 1 base and J 8 bases, leaving 10 bases between the germline ends.

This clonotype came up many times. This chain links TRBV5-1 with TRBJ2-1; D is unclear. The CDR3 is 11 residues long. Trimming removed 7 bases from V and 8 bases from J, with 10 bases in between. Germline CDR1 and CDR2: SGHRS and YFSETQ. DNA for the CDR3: TGCGCCAGCTCAGGCGGTTATGAGCAGTTCTTC. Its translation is CASSGGYEQFF.

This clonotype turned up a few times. CDR3 residues: CASSLAERVDEQFF. The CDR3 DNA reads TGCGCCAGCAGCTTGGCGGAGCGTGTTGATGAGCAGTTCTTC. The gene calls are TRBV5-1 and TRBJ2-1; D gene uncertain. Germline V gene lookup returns CDR1 SGHRS and CDR2 YFSETQ. The CDR3 extends over 14 amino acids. Trimming took 0 bases from V and 8 from J, leaving 12 bases between them.

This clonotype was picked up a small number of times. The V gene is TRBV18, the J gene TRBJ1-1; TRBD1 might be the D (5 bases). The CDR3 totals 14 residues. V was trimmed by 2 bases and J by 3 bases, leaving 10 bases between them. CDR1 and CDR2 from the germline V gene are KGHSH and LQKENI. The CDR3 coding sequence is TGTGCCAGCTCACCAAGGCAGGGATACACTGAAGCTTTCTTT. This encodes CASSPRQGYTEAFF.

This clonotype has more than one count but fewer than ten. CDR3 amino acids: CASSPTSGRAGDTQYF. CDR3 in DNA: TGTGCCAGCAGTCCGACTAGCGGGAGGGCCGGGGATACGCAGTATTTT. This sequence joins TRBV6-5 and TRBJ2-3; 14 nucleotides line up with TRBD2. The germline V gene has CDR1 MNHEY and CDR2 SVGAGI. After removal of 5 bases from V and 6 bases from J, the junction contained 7 bases not matched to a gene. CDR3 length: 16 amino acids.

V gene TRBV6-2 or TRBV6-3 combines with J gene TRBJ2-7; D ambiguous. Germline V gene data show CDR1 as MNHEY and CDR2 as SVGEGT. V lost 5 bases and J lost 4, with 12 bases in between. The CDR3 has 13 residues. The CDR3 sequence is CASSTLPHYEQYF. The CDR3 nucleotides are TGTGCCAGCAGTACCCTACCCCATTACGAGCAGTACTTC.

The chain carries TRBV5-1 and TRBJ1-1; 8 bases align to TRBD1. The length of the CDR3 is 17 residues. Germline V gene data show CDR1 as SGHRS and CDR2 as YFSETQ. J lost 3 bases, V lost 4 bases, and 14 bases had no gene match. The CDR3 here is CASSPQPGGAWDTEAFF. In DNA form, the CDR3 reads TGCGCCAGCAGCCCCCAACCAGGGGGCGCGTGGGACACTGAAGCTTTCTTT.

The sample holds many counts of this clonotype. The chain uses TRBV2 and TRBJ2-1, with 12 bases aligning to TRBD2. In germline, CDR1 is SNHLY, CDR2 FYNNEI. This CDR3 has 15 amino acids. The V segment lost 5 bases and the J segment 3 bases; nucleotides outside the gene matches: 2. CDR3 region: CASSRLAGVYNEQFF. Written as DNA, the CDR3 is TGTGCCAGCAGTAGACTAGCGGGAGTCTACAATGAGCAGTTCTTC.

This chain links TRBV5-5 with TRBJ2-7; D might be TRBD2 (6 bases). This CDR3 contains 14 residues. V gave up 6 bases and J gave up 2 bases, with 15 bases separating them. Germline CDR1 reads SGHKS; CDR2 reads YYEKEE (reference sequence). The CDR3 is CASNLATVPYEQYF. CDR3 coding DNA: TGTGCCAGCAACCTAGCGACCGTCCCCTACGAGCAGTACTTC.

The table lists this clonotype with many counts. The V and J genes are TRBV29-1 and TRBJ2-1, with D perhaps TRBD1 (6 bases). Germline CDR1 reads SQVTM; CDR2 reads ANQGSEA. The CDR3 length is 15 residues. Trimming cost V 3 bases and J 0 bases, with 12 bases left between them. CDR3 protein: CSVEGAPSSYNEQFF. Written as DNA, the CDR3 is TGCAGCGTTGAGGGGGCTCCCAGCTCCTACAATGAGCAGTTCTTC.

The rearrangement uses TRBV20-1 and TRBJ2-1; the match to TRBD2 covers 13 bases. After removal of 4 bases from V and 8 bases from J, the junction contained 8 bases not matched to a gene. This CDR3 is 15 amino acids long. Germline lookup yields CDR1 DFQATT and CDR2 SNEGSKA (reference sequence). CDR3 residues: CSAKGTSGAYDEQFF. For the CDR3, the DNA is TGCAGTGCTAAGGGGACTAGCGGGGCATACGATGAGCAGTTCTTC.

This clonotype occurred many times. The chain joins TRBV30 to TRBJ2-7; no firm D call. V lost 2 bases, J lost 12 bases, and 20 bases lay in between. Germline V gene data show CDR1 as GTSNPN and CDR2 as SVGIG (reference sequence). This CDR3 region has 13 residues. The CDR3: CAWSPTYGPSPYF. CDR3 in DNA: TGTGCCTGGAGTCCAACCTACGGGCCGAGCCCGTACTTC.

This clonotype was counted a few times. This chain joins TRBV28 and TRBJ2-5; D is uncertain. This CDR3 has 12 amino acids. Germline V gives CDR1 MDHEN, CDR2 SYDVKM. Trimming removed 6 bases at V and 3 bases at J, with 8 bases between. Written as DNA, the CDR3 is TGTGCCAGCAGAGTCCCGGAAGAGACCCAGTACTTC. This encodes CASRVPEETQYF. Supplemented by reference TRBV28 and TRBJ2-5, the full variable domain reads DVKVTQSSRYLVKRTGEKVFLECVQDMDHENMFWYRQDPGLGLRLIYFSYDVKMKEKGDIPEGYSVSREKKERFSLILESASTNQTSMYLCASRVPEETQYFGPGTRLLVL.

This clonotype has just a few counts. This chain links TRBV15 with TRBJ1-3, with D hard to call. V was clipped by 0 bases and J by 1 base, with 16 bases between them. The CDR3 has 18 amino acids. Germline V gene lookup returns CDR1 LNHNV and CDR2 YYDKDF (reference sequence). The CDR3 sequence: CATSRDGNPVISGNTIYF. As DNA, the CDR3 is TGTGCCACCAGCAGAGATGGAAACCCAGTCATTTCTGGAAACACCATATATTTT.

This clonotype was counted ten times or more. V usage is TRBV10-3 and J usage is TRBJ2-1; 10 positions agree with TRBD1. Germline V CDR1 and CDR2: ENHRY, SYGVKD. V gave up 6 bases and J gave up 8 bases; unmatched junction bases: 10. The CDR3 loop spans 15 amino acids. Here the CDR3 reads CAISPGTGAGDEQFF. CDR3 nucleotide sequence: TGTGCCATCAGCCCCGGGACAGGGGCGGGGGATGAGCAGTTCTTC.

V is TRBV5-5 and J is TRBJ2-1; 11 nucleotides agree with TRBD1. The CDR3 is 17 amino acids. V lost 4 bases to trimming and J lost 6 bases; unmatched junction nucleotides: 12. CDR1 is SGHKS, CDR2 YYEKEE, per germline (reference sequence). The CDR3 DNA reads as TGTGCCAGCAGCAAATCCCAGGGACAGGGGGGGTCCAATGAGCAGTTCTTC. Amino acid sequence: CASSKSQGQGGSNEQFF. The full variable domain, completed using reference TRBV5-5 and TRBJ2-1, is DAGVTQSPTHLIKTRGQQVTLRCSPISGHKSVSWYQQVLGQGPQFIFQYYEKEERGRGNFPDRFSARQFPNYSSELNVNALLLGDSALYLCASSKSQGQGGSNEQFFGPGTRLTVL.

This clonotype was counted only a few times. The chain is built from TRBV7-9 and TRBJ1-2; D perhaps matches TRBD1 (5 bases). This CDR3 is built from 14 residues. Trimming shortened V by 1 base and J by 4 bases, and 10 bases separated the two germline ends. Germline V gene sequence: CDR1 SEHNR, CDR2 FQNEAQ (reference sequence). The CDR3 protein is CASSLEGPFYGYTF. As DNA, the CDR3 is TGTGCCAGCAGCTTAGAGGGACCCTTCTATGGCTACACCTTC.

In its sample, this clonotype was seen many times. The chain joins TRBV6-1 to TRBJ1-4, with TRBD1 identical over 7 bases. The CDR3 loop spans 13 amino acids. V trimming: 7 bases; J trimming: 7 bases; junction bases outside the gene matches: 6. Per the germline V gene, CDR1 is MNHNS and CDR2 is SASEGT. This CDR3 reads CASTKGAGEKLFF. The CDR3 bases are TGTGCCAGCACTAAGGGGGCGGGTGAAAAACTGTTTTTT.